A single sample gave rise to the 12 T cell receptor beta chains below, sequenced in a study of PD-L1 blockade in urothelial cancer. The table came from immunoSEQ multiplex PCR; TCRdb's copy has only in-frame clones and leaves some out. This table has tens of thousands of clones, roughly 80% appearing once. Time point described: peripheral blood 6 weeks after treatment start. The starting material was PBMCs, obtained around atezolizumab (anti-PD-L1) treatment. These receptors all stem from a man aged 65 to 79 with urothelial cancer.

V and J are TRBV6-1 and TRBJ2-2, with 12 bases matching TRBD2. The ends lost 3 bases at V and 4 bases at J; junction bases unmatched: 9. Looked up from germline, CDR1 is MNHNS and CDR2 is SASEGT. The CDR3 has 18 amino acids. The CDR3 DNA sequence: TGTGCCAGCAGTGAGATGTCGACTAGCGGGGGCCCCACCGGGGAGCTGTTTTTT. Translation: CASSEMSTSGGPTGELFF.

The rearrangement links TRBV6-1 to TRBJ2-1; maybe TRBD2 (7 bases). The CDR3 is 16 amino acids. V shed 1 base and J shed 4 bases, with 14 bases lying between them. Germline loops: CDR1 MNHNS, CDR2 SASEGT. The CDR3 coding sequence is TGTGCCAGCAGTGAAGTTTCGGGGGGCGCTTACAATGAGCAGTTCTTC. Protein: CASSEVSGGAYNEQFF.

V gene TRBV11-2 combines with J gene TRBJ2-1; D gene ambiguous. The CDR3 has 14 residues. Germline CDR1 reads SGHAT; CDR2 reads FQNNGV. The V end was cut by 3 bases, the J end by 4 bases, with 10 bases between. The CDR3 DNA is TGTGCCAGCAGCTTTTCCCTCACTTACAATGAGCAGTTCTTC. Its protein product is CASSFSLTYNEQFF.

CDR3 region: CASSQVHGEGEQFF. The CDR3 DNA is TGCGCCAGCAGCCAAGTACACGGGGAGGGTGAGCAGTTCTTC. The chain couples TRBV4-1 to TRBJ2-1; 7 bases match TRBD2. Germline CDR1 is MGHRA and CDR2 is YSYEKL. CDR3 length: 14 amino acids. Trimming cost V 1 base and J 9 bases; bases outside gene matches: 6.

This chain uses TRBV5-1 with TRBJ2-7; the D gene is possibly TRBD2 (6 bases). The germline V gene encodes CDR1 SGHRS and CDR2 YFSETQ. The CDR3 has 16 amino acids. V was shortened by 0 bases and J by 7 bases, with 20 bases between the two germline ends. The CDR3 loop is CASSLDRDSSVIEQYF. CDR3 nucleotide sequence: TGCGCCAGCAGCTTGGACCGGGACTCTAGTGTAATTGAGCAGTACTTC. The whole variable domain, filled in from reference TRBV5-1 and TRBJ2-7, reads KAGVTQTPRYLIKTRGQQVTLSCSPISGHRSVSWYQQTPGQGLQFLFEYFSETQRNKGNFPGRFSGRQFSNSRSEMNVSTLELGDSALYLCASSLDRDSSVIEQYFGPGTRLTVT.

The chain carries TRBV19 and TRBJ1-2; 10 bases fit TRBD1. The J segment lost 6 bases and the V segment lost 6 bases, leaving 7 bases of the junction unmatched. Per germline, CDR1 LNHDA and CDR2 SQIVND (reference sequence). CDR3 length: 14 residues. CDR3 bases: TGTGCCAGTAGCTCCCGGGGACAGGGGAATGGCTACACCTTC. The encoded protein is CASSSRGQGNGYTF. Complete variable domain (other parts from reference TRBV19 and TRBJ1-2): DGGITQSPKYLFRKEGQNVTLSCEQNLNHDAMYWYRQDPGQGLRLIYYSQIVNDFQKGDIAEGYSVSREKKESFPLTVTSAQKNPTAFYLCASSSRGQGNGYTFGSGTRLTVV.

CDR3 sequence reads: CASSGRTGGVGTGELFF. The CDR3 DNA reads as TGTGCCAGCAGCGGGCGGACAGGGGGCGTAGGCACCGGGGAGCTGTTTTTT. This rearrangement joins TRBV9 to TRBJ2-2; 11 nucleotides line up with TRBD1. Losses at the gene ends were 3 bases for V and 4 bases for J; bases not matched to a gene: 8. The germline V gene has CDR1 SGDLS and CDR2 YYNGEE. CDR3 length equals 17 residues.

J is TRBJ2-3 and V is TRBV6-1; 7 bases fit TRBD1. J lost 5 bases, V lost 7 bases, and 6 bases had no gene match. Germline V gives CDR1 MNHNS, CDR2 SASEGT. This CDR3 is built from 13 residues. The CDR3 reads CASIADRVDTQYF. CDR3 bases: TGTGCCAGCATCGCTGACAGGGTAGATACGCAGTATTTT.

CDR3 nucleotides: TGTGCCTGGAGTGGCATAGGGGTTGCAACTAATGAAAAACTGTTTTTT. This sequence encodes CAWSGIGVATNEKLFF. The V gene is TRBV30, the J gene TRBJ1-4; D may be TRBD1 (5 bases). Germline V gives CDR1 GTSNPN, CDR2 SVGIG (reference sequence). The ends were cut back, 1 base at V and 0 bases at J, with 12 bases in the middle. The CDR3 sequence is 16 residues long.

CDR3 residues: CASSDSGEHGRLGNTIYF. CDR3 DNA: TGTGCCAGCAGTGACTCAGGTGAACACGGCAGGTTGGGAAACACCATATATTTT. The rearrangement links TRBV6-4 to TRBJ1-3; no clear D gene. The germline V gene encodes CDR1 MRHNA and CDR2 SNTAGT. The CDR3 has 18 amino acids. With 0 bases removed from V and 4 bases from J, the gap between germline ends came to 19 bases.

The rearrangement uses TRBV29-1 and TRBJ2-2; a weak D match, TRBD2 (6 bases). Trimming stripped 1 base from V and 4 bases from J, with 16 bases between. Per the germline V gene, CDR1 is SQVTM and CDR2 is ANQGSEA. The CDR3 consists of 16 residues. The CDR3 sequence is CSVEVARDSSTGELFF. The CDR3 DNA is TGCAGCGTTGAAGTAGCGCGGGACTCGTCCACCGGGGAGCTGTTTTTT.

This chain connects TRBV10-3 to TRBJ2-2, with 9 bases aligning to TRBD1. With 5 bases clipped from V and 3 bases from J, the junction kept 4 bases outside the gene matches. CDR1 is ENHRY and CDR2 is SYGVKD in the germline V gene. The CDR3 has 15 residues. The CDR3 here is CAISPGQGYTGELFF. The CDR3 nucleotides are TGTGCCATCAGTCCGGGACAGGGTTACACCGGGGAGCTGTTTTTT.